The following is a T cell receptor (beta chain) sequence with its context. The antigen is undetermined. These data are taken from a study of T cell responses to AZD1222 COVID-19 vaccine. Findings and limits, study-wide: Repertoire sampling was restricted to post-peak T cell response timepoints. Mapped onto spike, vaccine-associated CD4 TCRs spanned it and were dominant at 160-218 and 743-854. The donors showed a predominance of white British ancestry and of females, with possible underestimation of clonal diversity. Once two AZD1222 doses were given, Spike-specific TCR breadth and depth went up.

Profiled with immunoSEQ multiplex PCR; TCRdb holds only in-frame clones, not every one. Of 100,000 or so clones in the sample, roughly 87% are singletons; the top ten hold 16%. This sample comprised peripheral blood, obtained on day 0 of AZD1222 vaccination. This receptor was identified in an adult in good health.

Here the CDR3 DNA reads TGCGCCAGCAGTGAATTGCGCTCCACTGAAGCTTTCTTT. It is translated as CASSELRSTEAFF. The chain recombines TRBV10-2 with TRBJ1-1, with D uncertain. The V and J ends lost 3 bases and 4 bases respectively, with 9 bases between them. The CDR3 runs to 13 residues. Per germline, CDR1 WSHSY and CDR2 SAAADI.